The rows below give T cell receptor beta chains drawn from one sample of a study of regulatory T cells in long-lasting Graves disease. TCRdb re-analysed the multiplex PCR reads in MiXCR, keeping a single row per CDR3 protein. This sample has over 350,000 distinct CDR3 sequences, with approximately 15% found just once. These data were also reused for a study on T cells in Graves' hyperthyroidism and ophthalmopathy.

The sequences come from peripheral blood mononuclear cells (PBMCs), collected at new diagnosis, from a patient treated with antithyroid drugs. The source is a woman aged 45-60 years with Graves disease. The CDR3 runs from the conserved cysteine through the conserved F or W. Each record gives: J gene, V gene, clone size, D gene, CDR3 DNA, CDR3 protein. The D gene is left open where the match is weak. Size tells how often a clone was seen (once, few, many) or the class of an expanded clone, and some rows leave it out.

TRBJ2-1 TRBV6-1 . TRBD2 TGTGCCAGCAGTCCGGAGACTAGCGGCTTTTACAATGAGCAGTTCTTC CASSPETSGFYNEQFF
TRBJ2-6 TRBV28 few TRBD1 TGTGCCAGCAGCCCCGGGACAGGGGCTTTTACTGGGGCCAACGTCCTGACTTTC CASSPGTGAFTGANVLTF
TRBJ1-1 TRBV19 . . TGTGCCAGTAGTAAGTTGGGGACCCAGAACACTGAAGCTTTCTTT CASSKLGTQNTEAFF
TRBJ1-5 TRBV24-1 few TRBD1 TGTGCCACCAGTGATACGACAGGGAATAGCAATCAGCCCCAGCATTTT CATSDTTGNSNQPQHF
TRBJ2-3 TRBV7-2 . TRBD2 TGTGCCAGCAGCTCTCCCGGGACTAGGAATACGCAGTATTTT CASSSPGTRNTQYF
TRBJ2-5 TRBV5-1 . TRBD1 TGCGCCAGCAGCCAGACAGGGGGACAAGAGACCCAGTACTTC CASSQTGGQETQYF
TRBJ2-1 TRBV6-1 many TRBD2 TGTGCCAGCAGAGGATTAGCGGGCTCCTACAATGAGCAGTTCTTC CASRGLAGSYNEQFF
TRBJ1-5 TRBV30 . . TGTGCCTGGAGTGTACTAGGACAAAATCAGCCCCAGCATTTT CAWSVLGQNQPQHF
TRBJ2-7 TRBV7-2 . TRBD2 TGTGCCAGCAGCTTACTGGGAGCGGGAGCCCACTCCTACGAGCAGTACTTC CASSLLGAGAHSYEQYF
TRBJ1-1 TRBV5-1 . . TGCGCCAGCAGCCGAATCGGACGGATGAACACTGAAGCTTTCTTT CASSRIGRMNTEAFF
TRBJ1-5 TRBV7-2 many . TGTGCCAGCAGCTTAATGTCGCCGGGAGGCCAGCCCCAGCATTTT CASSLMSPGGQPQHF
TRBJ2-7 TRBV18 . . TGTGCCAGCTCGCCATCGACAGGATACGAGCAGTACTTC CASSPSTGYEQYF
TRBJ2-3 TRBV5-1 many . TGCGCCAGCAGCGCCCGGAACAGGGTTATCACAGATACGCAGTATTTT CASSARNRVITDTQYF
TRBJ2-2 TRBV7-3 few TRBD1 TGTGCCAGCAGCTCACAGGGGCACACCGGGGAGCTGTTTTTT CASSSQGHTGELFF
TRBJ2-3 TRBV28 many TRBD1 TGTGCCAGCAGGACCCGGGACAGGGAGACAGATACGCAGTATTTT CASRTRDRETDTQYF
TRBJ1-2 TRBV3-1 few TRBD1 TGTGCCAGCAGCCCACAGGGGGCATGGGATGACTATGGCTACACCTTC CASSPQGAWDDYGYTF
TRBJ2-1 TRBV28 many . TGTGCCAGCAGTTTTCGAGTCAGAATGGGACGCAATGAGCAGTTCTTC CASSFRVRMGRNEQFF
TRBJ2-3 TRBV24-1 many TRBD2 TGTGCCACCAGTCCTTGGACTAGCGGTAACACAGATACGCAGTATTTT CATSPWTSGNTDTQYF
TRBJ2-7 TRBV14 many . TGTGCCAGCAGCCAAGATTACGGCCCCTACTCCTACGAGCAGTACTTC CASSQDYGPYSYEQYF
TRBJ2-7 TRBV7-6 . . TGTGCCAGCAGCTTCAGAGGGGGGTCCACCTACGAGCAGTACTTC CASSFRGGSTYEQYF
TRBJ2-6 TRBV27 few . TGTGCCAGCAGTTTAGGTCAACCTGGGGCCAACGTCCTGACTTTC CASSLGQPGANVLTF
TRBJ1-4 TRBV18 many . TGTGCCAGCTCACACAGCGCAACTAATGAAAAACTGTTTTTT CASSHSATNEKLFF
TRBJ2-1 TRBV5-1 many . TGCGCCAGCAGCTTTACCGGGACCGAATACAATGAGCAGTTCTTC CASSFTGTEYNEQFF